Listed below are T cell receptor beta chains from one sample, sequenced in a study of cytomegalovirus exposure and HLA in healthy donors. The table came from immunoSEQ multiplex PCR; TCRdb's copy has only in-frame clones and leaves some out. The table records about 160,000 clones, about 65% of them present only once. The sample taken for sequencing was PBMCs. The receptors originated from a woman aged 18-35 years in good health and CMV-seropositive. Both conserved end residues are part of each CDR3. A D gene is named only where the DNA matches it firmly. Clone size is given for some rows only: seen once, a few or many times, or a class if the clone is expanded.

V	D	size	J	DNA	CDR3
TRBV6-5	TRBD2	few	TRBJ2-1	TGTGCCAGCAGTTATAGCGGGAGGGCTGAGCAGTTCTTC	CASSYSGRAEQFF
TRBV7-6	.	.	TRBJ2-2	TGTGCCAGCAGCTTACTTGTTTTCGGGGAGCTGTTTTTT	CASSLLVFGELFF
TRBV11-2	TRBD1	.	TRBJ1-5	TGTGCCAGCAGCTCAACAGGGGAAGGTCAGCCCCAGCATTTT	CASSSTGEGQPQHF
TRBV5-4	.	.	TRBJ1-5	TGTGCCAGCAGCTTGTCTAGTATGGGCAATCAGCCCCAGCATTTT	CASSLSSMGNQPQHF
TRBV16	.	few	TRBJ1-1	TGTGCCAGCAGCCCTTACACTGAAGCTTTCTTT	CASSPYTEAFF
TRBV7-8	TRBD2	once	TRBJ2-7	TGTGCCAGCAGCCGAGAGACTCCGGGACTAGTGTCCTACGAGCAGTACTTC	CASSRETPGLVSYEQYF
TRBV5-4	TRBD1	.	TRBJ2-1	TGTGCCAGCAGCTCTGGGACAGCTTGGACCCACAATGAGCAGTTCTTC	CASSSGTAWTHNEQFF
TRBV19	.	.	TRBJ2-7	TGTGCCAGTAGTACATCAGGCTACGAGCAGTACTTC	CASSTSGYEQYF
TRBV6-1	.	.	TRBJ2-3	TGTGCCAGCAGTGAGGTTGGGGGGTTCACAGATACGCAGTATTTT	CASSEVGGFTDTQYF
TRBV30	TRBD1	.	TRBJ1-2	TGTGCCTGGAGTGTAATCTCCGGGACAGGATTCTATGGCTACACCTTC	CAWSVISGTGFYGYTF
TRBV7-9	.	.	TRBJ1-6	TGTGCCAGCAGCTTACAGGACAGTGTTAATTCACCCCTCCACTTT	CASSLQDSVNSPLHF
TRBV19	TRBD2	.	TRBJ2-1	TGTGCCAGTAGTAGTTCTAGCGGGAGGTATCAGTTCTTC	CASSSSSGRYQFF
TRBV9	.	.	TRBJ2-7	TGTGCCAGCAGCGTAGAGGGGGGGCCGTACGAGCAGTACTTC	CASSVEGGPYEQYF
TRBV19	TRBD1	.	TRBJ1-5	TGTGCCAGCAGTCGTCTTCAGGGGGATGGCAATCAGCCCCAGCATTTT	CASSRLQGDGNQPQHF
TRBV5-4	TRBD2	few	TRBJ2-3	TGTGCCAGCAGCCCCGAAACAGCGGGAGGAGATACGCAGTATTTT	CASSPETAGGDTQYF
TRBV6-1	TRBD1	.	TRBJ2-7	TGTGCCAGCAGTGAGCCCTCCGGGACAGCGCTCGCCGAGCAGTACTTC	CASSEPSGTALAEQYF
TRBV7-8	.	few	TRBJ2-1	TGTGCCAGCAGCTTACGAACTAGAACTAACAATGAGCAGTTCTTC	CASSLRTRTNNEQFF
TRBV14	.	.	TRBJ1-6	TGTGCCAGCAGCCAAGACAAAAATTCCCCCCTCCACTTT	CASSQDKNSPLHF
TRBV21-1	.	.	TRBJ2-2	TGTGCCAGCAGCAAATCGGGCAGGGCGAAAACGAACACCGGGGAGCTGTTTTTT	CASSKSGRAKTNTGELFF
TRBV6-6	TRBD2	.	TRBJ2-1	TGTGCCAGCAAACTAGCGGGGGGCGCCAATCCTCTCGAGCAGTTCTTC	CASKLAGGANPLEQFF
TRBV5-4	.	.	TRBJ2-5	TGTGCCAGCAGCTTGGTACGGGGGGCCCAAGAGACCCAGTACTTC	CASSLVRGAQETQYF
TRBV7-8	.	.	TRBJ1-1	TGTGCCAGCAGCTTTTCTTCAGGTCTCAGTCACACTGAAGCTTTCTTT	CASSFSSGLSHTEAFF
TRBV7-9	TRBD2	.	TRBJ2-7	TGTGCCAGCAGTAGCGGGAAGTACTCCTACGAGCAGTACTTC	CASSSGKYSYEQYF
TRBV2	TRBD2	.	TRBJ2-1	TGTGCCAGCATTCAAAGCGGGGGGGCCGGTAATGAGCAGTTCTTC	CASIQSGGAGNEQFF
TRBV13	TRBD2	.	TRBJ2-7	TGTGCCAGCACCATTAGCGGGAGCCTCTACGAGCAGTACTTC	CASTISGSLYEQYF
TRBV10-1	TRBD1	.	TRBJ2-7	TGCGCCAGCAGTGCCCGGACAGGCTACGAGCAGTACTTC	CASSARTGYEQYF
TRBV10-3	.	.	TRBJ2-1	TGTGCCATCAGTGAGTCTGGGAGCGTTATCGTGCAGTTCTTC	CAISESGSVIVQFF
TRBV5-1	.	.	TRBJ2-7	TGCGCCAGCAGCTTGGCCACAGGGACCCCCTACGAGCAGTACTTC	CASSLATGTPYEQYF
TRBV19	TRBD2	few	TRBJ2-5	TGTGCCAGTAGTCTCGTAGCGGGGGCCACCAGAGAGACCCAGTACTTC	CASSLVAGATRETQYF
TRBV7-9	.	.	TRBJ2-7	TGTGCCAGCAGCCAACAGGGCCCCATCTACGAGCAGTACTTC	CASSQQGPIYEQYF
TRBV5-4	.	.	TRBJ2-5	TGTGCCAGCAGCTTGGGTAGCGGACTCCAAGAGACCCAGTACTTC	CASSLGSGLQETQYF
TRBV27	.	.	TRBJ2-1	TGTGCCAGCCGAGCCTCCCTCAATGAGCAGTTCTTC	CASRASLNEQFF
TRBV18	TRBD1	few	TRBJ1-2	TGTGCCAGCTCACCAAGGGACAGAAACTATGGCTACACCTTC	CASSPRDRNYGYTF